These 26 T cell receptor beta chains share one sample of origin, sequenced in a study of OX40 agonist ivuxolimab in advanced cancers. The method was immunoSEQ multiplex PCR; TCRdb's version includes in-frame clones alone and lacks a portion of them. The data contain tens of thousands of clones, 65% to 90% of them singletons. Sample: CD4+ or CD8+ T cells sorted from blood, taken in a trial of the OX40 agonist ivuxolimab. The receptor set was obtained from an adult with an advanced solid tumor such as melanoma, head and neck, liver or kidney cancer.

The chain recombines TRBV9 with TRBJ1-2, with D tentatively TRBD1 (5 bases). Between the trimmed V and J ends, which lost 0 bases and 7 bases, there was a span of 13 bases. CDR3 length: 14 amino acids. Germline CDR1 reads SGDLS; CDR2 reads YYNGEE. CDR3 loop: CASSVGGDTGGYTF. CDR3 DNA: TGTGCCAGCAGCGTAGGCGGCGATACAGGTGGCTACACCTTC.

The rearrangement uses TRBV27 and TRBJ2-7; 9 bases are shared with TRBD1. This CDR3 region has 13 residues. Germline CDR1 MNHEY, CDR2 SMNVEV (reference sequence). V was pared by 5 bases and J by 3 bases, with 2 bases of the junction left unmatched. CDR3 region: CASSKGQGYEQYF. The CDR3 DNA follows: TGTGCCAGCAGTAAGGGACAGGGCTACGAGCAGTACTTC.

The V and J genes are TRBV11-2 and TRBJ2-7; 10 bases are shared with TRBD1. The V gene end was trimmed by 5 bases and the J gene end by 2 bases; junction bases not matched to a gene: 6. CDR3 length equals 15 residues. CDR1 and CDR2 (germline): SGHAT, FQNNGV. This CDR3 is CASSGRTGGPYEQYF. In nucleotides, the CDR3 is TGTGCCAGCAGCGGGCGGACAGGGGGTCCCTACGAGCAGTACTTC.

The V gene is TRBV11-3, the J gene TRBJ2-2, with D maybe TRBD1 (6 bases). The V gene's germline CDR1 is SGHNT and CDR2 YENEEA. The V gene lost 1 base and the J gene lost 5 bases, with 11 bases spanning the gap. The CDR3 runs 15 residues. The CDR3 sequence is CASSLGLGQTGELFF. CDR3 nucleotide sequence: TGTGCCAGCAGCTTAGGCCTAGGACAGACCGGGGAGCTGTTTTTT.

The V gene is TRBV2, the J gene TRBJ2-5; TRBD2 might be the D (6 bases). The CDR3 contains 14 residues. V was shortened by 6 bases and J by 1 base, with 12 bases between the two germline ends. Germline V gene sequence: CDR1 SNHLY, CDR2 FYNNEI. CDR3 nucleotides: TGTGCCAGCAGGTCTGAGGGACTCCAAGAGACCCAGTACTTC. Translating it yields CASRSEGLQETQYF.

The rearrangement links TRBV7-8 to TRBJ2-3; TRBD2 aligns across 7 bases. The germline gives CDR1 SGHVS, CDR2 FQNEAQ. The V and J ends lost 3 bases and 4 bases, in that order; junction bases with no gene match: 7. This CDR3 comprises 15 residues. CDR3 in amino acids: CASSFRGSYADTQYF. The DNA for the CDR3 is TGTGCCAGCAGCTTCCGCGGGAGTTATGCAGATACGCAGTATTTT.

V gene TRBV6-5 combines with J gene TRBJ2-5, with no clear D. Germline V gives CDR1 MNHEY, CDR2 SVGAGI. CDR3 length: 13 residues. V lost 0 bases, J lost 5 bases, and 7 bases lay in between. CDR3 amino acids: CASSYSGRETQYF. The CDR3 DNA reads TGTGCCAGCAGTTACTCGGGCAGGGAGACCCAGTACTTC.

The chain recombines TRBV4-1 with TRBJ1-1; D is possibly TRBD1 (5 bases). V shed 6 bases and J shed 0 bases, with 8 bases lying between them. The CDR3 covers 13 residues. CDR1 and CDR2 from the germline V gene are MGHRA and YSYEKL. CDR3 coding DNA: TGCGCCAGCAGTCCGGGGCTGAACACTGAAGCTTTCTTT. It codes for CASSPGLNTEAFF.

The gene calls are TRBV27 and TRBJ2-3; D is unresolved. V dropped 5 bases and J dropped 10 bases, with 10 bases sitting between them. CDR1 MNHEY and CDR2 SMNVEV come from the germline V gene (reference sequence). The CDR3 sequence is 11 residues long. The CDR3 DNA follows: TGTGCCAGCAGTCGTGAACCCCCGCAGTATTTT. Translating gives CASSREPPQYF.

The J gene is TRBJ2-1, the V gene TRBV7-9, with 12 bases that match TRBD2. Trimming cost V 5 bases and J 1 base; bases outside gene matches: 6. CDR3 length equals 17 residues. In germline, CDR1 is SEHNR, CDR2 FQNEAQ (reference sequence). CDR3 protein: CASSGRLAGESYNEQFF. As DNA, the CDR3 is TGTGCCAGCAGCGGACGACTAGCGGGAGAATCCTACAATGAGCAGTTCTTC.

The V call is TRBV19, the J call TRBJ2-3; D is possibly TRBD2 (5 bases). The V and J ends lost 5 bases and 0 bases respectively, with 24 bases between them. The CDR3 length is 19 residues. Germline-derived CDR1 and CDR2 are LNHDA and SQIVND (reference sequence). CDR3 bases: TGTGCCAGTAGTGACCCACTAGTAGCAGTGGGAACTAGCACAGATACGCAGTATTTT. It is translated as CASSDPLVAVGTSTDTQYF.

The chain couples TRBV7-9 to TRBJ2-5; possibly TRBD1 or TRBD2 for D (5 bases each). Per the germline V gene, CDR1 is SEHNR and CDR2 is FQNEAQ (reference sequence). The CDR3 consists of 14 residues. Trimming removed 1 base at V and 3 bases at J, with 9 bases between. In DNA form, the CDR3 reads TGTGCCAGCAGCTTAGTGTTGGGGGAAGAGACCCAGTACTTC. Encoded protein: CASSLVLGEETQYF.

J is TRBJ2-7 and V is TRBV6-5, with D hard to call. V lost 4 bases, J lost 1 base, and 11 bases lay in between. CDR3 size: 14 residues. Per germline, CDR1 MNHEY and CDR2 SVGAGI. The DNA for the CDR3 is TGTGCCAGCAGTTCTTTCCAGGAATCCTACGAGCAGTACTTC. It translates to CASSSFQESYEQYF.

CDR3 protein: CASSPGPNYEQYF. The CDR3 DNA reads TGTGCCAGCAGCCCGGGACCAAACTACGAGCAGTACTTC. V gene TRBV4-2 combines with J gene TRBJ2-7, with D perhaps matching TRBD1 or TRBD2 (5 bases each). V lost 4 bases to trimming and J lost 3 bases, with 10 bases between them. The germline V gene encodes CDR1 LGHNA and CDR2 YNFKEQ. The CDR3 extends over 13 amino acids.

This clone was seen more than once but under ten times. CDR3 DNA: TGTGCCAGCAGTTTCGAGGGACTAGCGGGAGCTATCACCGGGGAGCTGTTTTTT. Its translation is CASSFEGLAGAITGELFF. The V gene is TRBV28, the J gene TRBJ2-2, with 14 bases fitting TRBD2. V gave up 3 bases and J gave up 4 bases; unmatched junction bases: 7. Germline CDR1 reads MDHEN; CDR2 reads SYDVKM. The CDR3 loop spans 18 amino acids. Complete variable domain (other parts from reference TRBV28 and TRBJ2-2): DVKVTQSSRYLVKRTGEKVFLECVQDMDHENMFWYRQDPGLGLRLIYFSYDVKMKEKGDIPEGYSVSREKKERFSLILESASTNQTSMYLCASSFEGLAGAITGELFFGEGSRLTVL.

The chain joins TRBV27 to TRBJ2-5; 10 bases align to TRBD1. Germline CDR1 and CDR2: MNHEY and SMNVEV (reference sequence). CDR3 length equals 15 residues. The J segment lost 5 bases and the V segment lost 2 bases, leaving 5 bases of the junction unmatched. DNA for the CDR3: TGTGCCAGCAGTTTAGGGTGGACAGGGGGGGAGACCCAGTACTTC. Encoded protein: CASSLGWTGGETQYF.

This clone was counted once. V usage is TRBV4-1 and J usage is TRBJ1-5, with 9 bases lining up with TRBD1. CDR3 size: 15 residues. Germline values: CDR1 MGHRA, CDR2 YSYEKL. The ends lost 6 bases at V and 5 bases at J; junction bases unmatched: 8. As DNA, the CDR3 is TGCGCCAGCAGGCGGACAGGGGAAGGGGATCAGCCCCAGCATTTT. Translation: CASRRTGEGDQPQHF.

CDR3 loop: CASSPGISSNQPQHF. In DNA form, the CDR3 reads TGTGCCAGCAGCCCGGGAATATCAAGCAATCAGCCCCAGCATTTT. This chain links TRBV5-6 with TRBJ1-5; the D is unclear. The CDR3 is 15 residues long. Deletions cut 4 bases from V and 1 base from J, with 12 bases between. CDR1 and CDR2 from the germline V gene are SGHDT and YYEEEE.

The chain joins TRBV27 to TRBJ2-1; TRBD2 aligns across 7 bases. In germline, CDR1 is MNHEY, CDR2 SMNVEV (reference sequence). The CDR3 spans 17 residues. The V segment lost 5 bases and the J segment 3 bases; nucleotides outside the gene matches: 13. CDR3 loop: CASSAPGLQVDYNEQFF. The CDR3 DNA follows: TGTGCCAGCAGTGCCCCGGGACTACAAGTGGACTACAATGAGCAGTTCTTC.

The chain recombines TRBV10-1 with TRBJ2-2; D assignment may be TRBD1 or TRBD2 (5 bases each). The CDR3 consists of 14 residues. V gave up 0 bases and J gave up 5 bases, with 7 bases separating them. CDR1 is WNHNN and CDR2 is SYGVQD in the germline V gene (reference sequence). CDR3 loop: CASSESWGTGELFF. CDR3 coding DNA: TGCGCCAGCAGTGAGTCTTGGGGGACCGGGGAGCTGTTTTTT.

The rearrangement uses TRBV30 and TRBJ2-7, with D possibly called TRBD1 or TRBD2 (5 bases each). The CDR3 contains 14 residues. V dropped 3 bases and J dropped 4 bases, with 16 bases sitting between them. Germline-derived CDR1 and CDR2 are GTSNPN and SVGIG (reference sequence). CDR3: CAWRPGTHRYEQYF. Here the CDR3 DNA reads TGTGCCTGGAGGCCCGGGACCCATCGATACGAGCAGTACTTC.

The rearrangement joins TRBV27 to TRBJ1-2; D gene ambiguous. The CDR3 extends over 15 amino acids. CDR1 and CDR2 from the germline V gene are MNHEY and SMNVEV (reference sequence). Trimming took off 6 bases at V and 4 bases at J, with 18 bases between the two ends. CDR3 region: CASRTFKGRSYGYTF. Written as DNA, the CDR3 is TGTGCCAGCAGGACTTTCAAGGGTCGTAGCTATGGCTACACCTTC.

The chain carries TRBV5-6 and TRBJ2-2; no clear D gene. The CDR3 totals 12 residues. Deletions cut 0 bases from V and 8 bases from J, with 5 bases between. The germline CDR1 and CDR2 sequences are SGHDT and YYEEEE. The CDR3 DNA is TGTGCCAGCAGCTTGGGGCGGGGGGAGCTGTTTTTT. It is translated as CASSLGRGELFF.

The rearrangement uses TRBV5-8 and TRBJ2-7; either TRBD1 or TRBD2 may fit D (5 bases each). Germline V gene data show CDR1 as SGHTS and CDR2 as YDEGEE. This CDR3 contains 15 residues. V lost 1 base and J 2 bases, leaving 13 bases between the germline ends. The CDR3 loop reads CASSLLGVGAYEQYF. As DNA, the CDR3 is TGTGCCAGCAGCTTGCTGGGGGTCGGTGCCTACGAGCAGTACTTC.

The rearrangement joins TRBV4-1 to TRBJ2-1; D not certain. Per the germline V gene, CDR1 is MGHRA and CDR2 is YSYEKL. This CDR3 has 12 amino acids. Trimming cost V 4 bases and J 7 bases, with 8 bases left between them. CDR3 in DNA: TGCGCCAGCAGCCCTGTCGGTAATGAGCAGTTCTTC. Encoded protein: CASSPVGNEQFF.

The chain is built from TRBV30 and TRBJ2-3; the D is unclear. V was cut by 7 bases and J by 0 bases, with 5 bases left in between. Germline CDR1 GTSNPN, CDR2 SVGIG (reference sequence). The CDR3 totals 11 residues. The CDR3 nucleotides read TGTGCCTCCCGCAGCACAGATACGCAGTATTTT. This gives the protein CASRSTDTQYF.